This T cell receptor beta chain was sequenced during a study of OX40 agonist ivuxolimab in advanced cancers. About the research overall: Every patient in dose escalation had hepatocellular carcinoma, melanoma, renal cell or head and neck cancer. Having had anti-PD-1, anti-PD-L1 or anti-CTLA-4 therapy before was allowed, and about 40% had some.

Using immunoSEQ multiplex PCR, the repertoire was profiled, and TCRdb retains in-frame clones only, with some absent. The sample holds 25,000 to 35,000 clones, about nine tenths seen once. V dropped 2 bases and J dropped 10 bases, with 8 bases sitting between them. The germline gives CDR1 MNHNS, CDR2 SASEGT. This CDR3 has 11 amino acids. J is TRBJ1-1 and V is TRBV6-1; tentative D call: TRBD1 (5 bases). This clonotype was sampled from an adult with an advanced solid tumor such as melanoma, head and neck, liver or kidney cancer. The sample here was CD4+ or CD8+ T cells sorted from blood, taken in a trial of the OX40 agonist ivuxolimab. CDR3 residues: CASSETRGAFF. In DNA, the CDR3 is TGTGCCAGCAGTGAAACAAGGGGAGCTTTCTTT.